This T cell receptor (beta chain) originates from a study of blood T cells in healthy people across ages. Study-wide context: Template-switching capture recovered about one barcoded beta molecule per two T cells. The study's findings and limits: Older age went with lower TCR beta diversity per million T cells, in a roughly linear way.

The CDR3 is made up of 14 amino acids. From germline, CDR1 is MNHEY and CDR2 SMNVEV (reference sequence). The V end lost 0 bases, the J end lost 11 bases, and 16 bases lay between the germline ends. The authors ran a second PCR of roughly 6 to 12 cycles using a sample-barcoded 5' primer and a J-beta primer mix. Any given sample supplied a minimum of 2.5 million CDR3-containing paired-end reads. TCRdb re-analysed the 5' RACE reads in MiXCR, keeping a single row per CDR3 protein. This table has about a million distinct CDR3 sequences, just over 50% appearing once. This clonotype was counted a few times. The antigen remains unidentified. Total RNA, at least 6 micrograms per sample, came from PBMCs.

The sequence derives from a woman between 55 and 75 years old in good health. The gene calls are TRBV27 and TRBJ2-5; possibly TRBD2 for D (6 bases). Sequencing was done on a sample of blood. CDR3 protein: CASSLSLNSREQYF. The CDR3 nucleotides are TGTGCCAGCAGTTTATCATTAAATAGTCGGGAGCAGTACTTC.